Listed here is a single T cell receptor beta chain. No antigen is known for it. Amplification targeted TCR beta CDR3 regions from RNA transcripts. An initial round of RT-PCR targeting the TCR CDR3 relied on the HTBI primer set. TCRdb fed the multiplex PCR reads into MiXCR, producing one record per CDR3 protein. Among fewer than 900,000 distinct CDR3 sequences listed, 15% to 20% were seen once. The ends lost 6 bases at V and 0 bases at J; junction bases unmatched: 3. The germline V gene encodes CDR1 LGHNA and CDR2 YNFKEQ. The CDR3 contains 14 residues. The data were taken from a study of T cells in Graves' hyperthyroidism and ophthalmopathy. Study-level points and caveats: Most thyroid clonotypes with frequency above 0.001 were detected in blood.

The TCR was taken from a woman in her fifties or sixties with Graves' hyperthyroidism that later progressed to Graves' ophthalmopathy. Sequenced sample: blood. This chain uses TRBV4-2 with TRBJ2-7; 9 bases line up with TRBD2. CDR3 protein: CASRTSGDSYEQYF. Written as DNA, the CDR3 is TGTGCCAGCAGGACTAGCGGTGACTCCTACGAGCAGTACTTC.